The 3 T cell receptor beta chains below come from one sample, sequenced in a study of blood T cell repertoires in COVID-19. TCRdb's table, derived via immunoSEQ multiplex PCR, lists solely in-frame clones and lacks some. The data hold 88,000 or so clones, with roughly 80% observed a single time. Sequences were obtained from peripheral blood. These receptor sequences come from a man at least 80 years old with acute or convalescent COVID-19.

The CDR3 DNA reads TGTGCCAGCAGTTCCCAGCAGGGGGAGGAGACCCAGTACTTC. Amino acid sequence: CASSSQQGEETQYF. The V gene is TRBV27, the J gene TRBJ2-5; 7 bases are shared with TRBD1. Per the germline V gene, CDR1 is MNHEY and CDR2 is SMNVEV (reference sequence). This CDR3 comprises 14 residues. V lost 4 bases and J lost 5; bases outside the gene matches: 7.

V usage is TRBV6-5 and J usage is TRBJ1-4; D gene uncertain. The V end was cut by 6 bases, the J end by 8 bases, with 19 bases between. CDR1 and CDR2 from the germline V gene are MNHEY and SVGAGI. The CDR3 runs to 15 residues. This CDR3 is CASSPRARPGEKLFF. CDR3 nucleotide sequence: TGTGCCAGCAGCCCGCGGGCCCGACCGGGGGAAAAACTGTTTTTT.

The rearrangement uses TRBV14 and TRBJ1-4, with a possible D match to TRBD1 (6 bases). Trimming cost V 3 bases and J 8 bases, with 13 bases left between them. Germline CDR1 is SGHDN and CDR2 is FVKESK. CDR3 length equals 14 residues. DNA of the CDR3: TGTGCCAGCAGCCATTCAGGGGTTAGAGAAAAACTGTTTTTT. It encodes CASSHSGVREKLFF.